These T cell receptor beta chains were read from a single sample in a study of shared clonotypes between healthy human individuals. The protocol was immunoSEQ multiplex PCR, while the TCRdb copy is restricted to in-frame clones and leaves out a portion. The sample yields over 2 million clones, less than 95% seen once. The sequenced sample consisted of naive CD8+ T cells sorted from blood. These receptors were taken from a man in his late teens or twenties in good health. Both conserved end residues are part of each CDR3. A D gene is named only where the DNA matches it firmly. Expanded clones get a size class; other rows say once, few or many, or leave the size out.

cdr3_nt	cdr3_aa	j_call	v_call	clone_size	d_call
TGTGCCTGGGGAAGGAGCTCCTACGAGCAGTACTTC	CAWGRSSYEQYF	TRBJ2-7	TRBV30	NA	NA
TGTGCCAGCAGTACCCCTTTGACAGGTGGATACGAGCAGTACTTC	CASSTPLTGGYEQYF	TRBJ2-7	TRBV6-5	NA	NA
TGTGCCAGCAGCTTAGCCGCGCAGACAGTCAATCAGCCCCAGCATTTT	CASSLAAQTVNQPQHF	TRBJ1-5	TRBV7-2	NA	NA
TGTGCCAGCAGCCCGAGACGAGGGGGCGAGGCAGATACGCAGTATTTT	CASSPRRGGEADTQYF	TRBJ2-3	TRBV4-2	NA	TRBD1
TGCGCCAGCAGCCAAGTGTATGCAGATACGCAGTATTTT	CASSQVYADTQYF	TRBJ2-3	TRBV4-3	NA	NA
TGTGCCAGCAGCTTAGAACCAGGGGACACCACAGATACGCAGTATTTT	CASSLEPGDTTDTQYF	TRBJ2-3	TRBV7-8	NA	NA
TGCGCCAGCAGCCAAGAAGGTCCGGGACAGCTACGCAATCAGCCCCAGCATTTT	CASSQEGPGQLRNQPQHF	TRBJ1-5	TRBV4-1	NA	TRBD1
TGTGCCATCGGAACAGGGAATCAGCCCCAGCATTTT	CAIGTGNQPQHF	TRBJ1-5	TRBV28	NA	NA
TGTGCCAGCAGACGTTGGGGGGGGCTGGATGAAAAACTGTTTTTT	CASRRWGGLDEKLFF	TRBJ1-4	TRBV5-4	once	NA
TGTGCCAGCACCCAAGGAGAGGGTGGCTATGGCTACACCTTC	CASTQGEGGYGYTF	TRBJ1-2	TRBV4-2	NA	NA